The 19 T cell receptor beta chains listed next were all sequenced from one sample in a study of shared clonotypes between healthy human individuals. The repertoire was sequenced with immunoSEQ multiplex PCR; TCRdb's copy has only in-frame clones and lacks some. The sample consists of around 580,000 clones, 98% of them appearing once. Positive CCR7 selection of CD45RO-negative cells yielded the naive CD8 cells, and terminally differentiated effector memory CD45RA+ cells were excluded. The specimen was naive CD8+ T cells sorted from blood. The origin of the receptors is a man aged 30-40 years in good health.

The genes are TRBV14 and TRBJ2-7; 9 bases are shared with TRBD1. V was clipped by 1 base and J by 7 bases; unmatched bases: 11. The germline gives CDR1 SGHDN, CDR2 FVKESK. The CDR3 is made up of 16 amino acids. The CDR3 loop reads CASSQAFRDRAFEQYF. In DNA, the CDR3 is TGTGCCAGCAGCCAAGCTTTCCGGGACAGGGCATTTGAGCAGTACTTC.

This chain uses TRBV28 with TRBJ1-1, with a tentative D call TRBD1 (5 bases). The CDR3 runs 14 residues. The germline V and J ends were trimmed by 5 bases and 1 base, with 11 bases remaining between them. CDR1 and CDR2 (germline): MDHEN, SYDVKM. The CDR3 nucleotides are TGTGCCAGCAGTCCTACCGACAGGAACACTGAAGCTTTCTTT. Amino acid sequence: CASSPTDRNTEAFF.

V usage is TRBV6-1 and J usage is TRBJ1-5; D ambiguous. V dropped 6 bases and J dropped 3 bases, with 12 bases sitting between them. The germline V gene encodes CDR1 MNHNS and CDR2 SASEGT. The CDR3 sequence is 14 residues long. The CDR3 loop is CASRTRSHNQPQHF. The CDR3 bases are TGTGCCAGCAGGACCAGGTCTCACAATCAGCCCCAGCATTTT.

A word on this clone: The same CDR3 can be traced to other DNA sequences in this sample. The J gene is TRBJ2-7, the V gene TRBV6-5; 10 bases are a match to TRBD1. CDR1 is MNHEY and CDR2 is SVGAGI in the germline V gene. This CDR3 is 15 amino acids long. V shed 6 bases, J shed 2 bases, and the junction held 7 bases outside the gene matches. The CDR3 sequence: CASSPGQGGTYEQYF. The CDR3 DNA sequence: TGTGCCAGCAGCCCCGGACAGGGGGGGACCTACGAGCAGTACTTC.

The V and J genes are TRBV16 and TRBJ2-3, with a weak D call TRBD2 (6 bases). V lost 4 bases and J lost 2, with 10 bases in between. This CDR3 region has 14 residues. Germline loops: CDR1 KGHSY, CDR2 FQNENV. DNA for the CDR3: TGTGCCAGCAGCCTGGCGGGGCCCACAGATACGCAGTATTTT. Its translation: CASSLAGPTDTQYF.

The chain uses TRBV9 and TRBJ2-1, with D possibly TRBD2 on 5 matching bases. Germline CDR1 SGDLS, CDR2 YYNGEE. The CDR3 loop spans 14 amino acids. Trimming stripped 0 bases from V and 5 bases from J, with 9 bases between. The CDR3 is CASSVGPGNNEQFF. DNA for the CDR3: TGTGCCAGCAGCGTAGGTCCGGGGAACAATGAGCAGTTCTTC.

This sequence joins TRBV5-4 and TRBJ1-2; 9 nucleotides line up with TRBD1. This CDR3 region has 14 residues. The germline CDR1 and CDR2 sequences are SGHNT and YYREEE (reference sequence). Losses at the gene ends were 5 bases for V and 6 bases for J; bases not matched to a gene: 8. CDR3 in DNA: TGTGCCAGCAGATTTACAGGGGGCAGGGATGGCTACACCTTC. Translation gives CASRFTGGRDGYTF.

This sequence joins TRBV4-3 and TRBJ2-1; the match to TRBD2 covers 8 bases. The germline CDR1 and CDR2 sequences are LGHNA and YSLEER. V lost 3 bases and J lost 8; bases outside the gene matches: 15. The CDR3 is 17 amino acids. CDR3 residues: CASSHPRLGRAGDEQFF. As DNA, the CDR3 is TGCGCCAGCAGCCATCCCCGCCTCGGGAGGGCCGGGGATGAGCAGTTCTTC.

The genes are TRBV29-1 and TRBJ2-1; 10 nucleotides match TRBD1. V lost 1 base to trimming and J lost 8 bases; unmatched junction nucleotides: 5. Germline CDR1 reads SQVTM; CDR2 reads ANQGSEA. CDR3 length equals 14 residues. CDR3 protein: CSVEGQGAVDEQFF. The CDR3 nucleotides read TGCAGCGTTGAAGGACAGGGGGCGGTGGATGAGCAGTTCTTC.

The chain employs TRBV29-1 and TRBJ2-1; 8 nucleotides agree with TRBD1. From germline, CDR1 is SQVTM and CDR2 ANQGSEA. The V segment lost 8 bases and the J segment 3 bases; nucleotides outside the gene matches: 9. The CDR3 loop spans 14 amino acids. CDR3 protein: CSSGAGQDYNEQFF. CDR3 coding DNA: TGCAGCTCCGGCGCGGGACAGGACTACAATGAGCAGTTCTTC.

This clone appeared a single time. J is TRBJ2-7 and V is TRBV2; no definite D call. This CDR3 is 14 amino acids long. V was pared by 0 bases and J by 2 bases, with 8 bases between. Germline CDR1 SNHLY, CDR2 FYNNEI. The CDR3 nucleotides are TGTGCCAGCAGTGAAGCACTCCAGCCCTACGAGCAGTACTTC. Residues: CASSEALQPYEQYF.

This chain connects TRBV9 to TRBJ1-3; D not resolved. The germline gives CDR1 SGDLS, CDR2 YYNGEE. This CDR3 spans 11 amino acids. Trimming took off 4 bases at V and 6 bases at J, with 5 bases between the two ends. Written as DNA, the CDR3 is TGTGCCAGCAGCTCCGTAAACACCATATATTTT. It encodes CASSSVNTIYF.

This rearrangement joins TRBV29-1 to TRBJ2-5; D is perhaps TRBD1 or TRBD2 (5 bases each). V shed 6 bases and J shed 1 base, with 15 bases lying between them. Germline CDR1 is SQVTM and CDR2 is ANQGSEA. The CDR3 covers 14 residues. The CDR3 coding sequence is TGCAGCGTCGATCCGGGACGGGCCCAAGAGACCCAGTACTTC. Encoded protein: CSVDPGRAQETQYF.

The genes are TRBV10-1 and TRBJ2-1; 9 bases are a match to TRBD2. With V trimmed by 5 bases and J by 5 bases, 7 bases remained unmatched. Germline CDR1 and CDR2: WNHNN and SYGVQD (reference sequence). There are 15 residues in the CDR3. CDR3 DNA: TGCGCCAGCAGTCCTCCGACTAGCGGCAACAATGAGCAGTTCTTC. Encoded protein: CASSPPTSGNNEQFF.

The CDR3 loop is CASSLDPGGVRDQPQHF. In DNA, the CDR3 is TGTGCCAGCAGTTTAGACCCGGGAGGGGTTCGGGATCAGCCCCAGCATTTT. The chain carries TRBV28 and TRBJ1-5; possibly TRBD1 for D (5 bases). Trimming stripped 2 bases from V and 5 bases from J, with 19 bases between. Germline V lookup: CDR1 MDHEN, CDR2 SYDVKM. The CDR3 runs 17 residues.

This clone has a single count. The rearrangement uses TRBV27 and TRBJ2-7; 10 nucleotides agree with TRBD2. The V gene's germline CDR1 is MNHEY and CDR2 SMNVEV (reference sequence). The CDR3 extends over 13 amino acids. V shed 6 bases and J 4 bases; nucleotides not matched to a gene: 3. The DNA for the CDR3 is TGTGCCAGCAGCTCTAGCGGGAGTTACGAGCAGTACTTC. Protein sequence: CASSSSGSYEQYF.

In this sample, this clone turned up once. The V and J genes are TRBV13 and TRBJ2-2; 13 bases match TRBD2. Trimming took 4 bases from V and 2 from J; bases not matched to a gene: 13. CDR1 and CDR2 from the germline V gene are PRHDT and FYEKMQ (reference sequence). The CDR3 sequence is 20 residues long. The CDR3 sequence is CASSSTPRTSGRNNTGELFF. The CDR3 coding sequence is TGTGCCAGCAGCTCAACCCCGAGGACTAGCGGGAGAAATAACACCGGGGAGCTGTTTTTT.

V is TRBV19 and J is TRBJ2-7, with a weak D call TRBD1 (6 bases). V lost 3 bases and J lost 2, with 17 bases in between. Germline V gene sequence: CDR1 LNHDA, CDR2 SQIVND (reference sequence). There are 16 residues in the CDR3. The CDR3 loop is CASSIGYGQSAYEQYF. Written as DNA, the CDR3 is TGTGCCAGTAGTATCGGGTACGGACAGAGCGCCTACGAGCAGTACTTC.

This chain links TRBV11-2 with TRBJ2-7; TRBD2 might be the D (5 bases). The germline gives CDR1 SGHAT, CDR2 FQNNGV. There are 16 residues in the CDR3. Between the trimmed V and J ends, which lost 5 bases and 3 bases, there was a span of 20 bases. In DNA form, the CDR3 reads TGTGCCAGCAGCCAGACGGAGGCGAGAATCTACTACGAGCAGTACTTC. This translates into CASSQTEARIYYEQYF. The whole variable domain, filled in from reference TRBV11-2 and TRBJ2-7, reads EAGVAQSPRYKIIEKRQSVAFWCNPISGHATLYWYQQILGQGPKLLIQFQNNGVVDDSQLPKDRFSAERLKGVDSTLKIQPAKLEDSAVYLCASSQTEARIYYEQYFGPGTRLTVT.